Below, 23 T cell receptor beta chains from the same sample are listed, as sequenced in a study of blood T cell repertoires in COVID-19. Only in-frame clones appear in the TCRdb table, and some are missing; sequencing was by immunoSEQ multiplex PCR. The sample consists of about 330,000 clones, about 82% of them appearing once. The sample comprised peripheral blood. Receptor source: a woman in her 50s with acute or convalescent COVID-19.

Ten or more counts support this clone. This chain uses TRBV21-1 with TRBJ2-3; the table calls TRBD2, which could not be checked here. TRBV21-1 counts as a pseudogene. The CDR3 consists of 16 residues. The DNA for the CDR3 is TGTGCCAGCAGCAAAGCTACTGCGGGCCGCACAGATACGCAGTATTTT. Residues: CASSKATAGRTDTQYF.

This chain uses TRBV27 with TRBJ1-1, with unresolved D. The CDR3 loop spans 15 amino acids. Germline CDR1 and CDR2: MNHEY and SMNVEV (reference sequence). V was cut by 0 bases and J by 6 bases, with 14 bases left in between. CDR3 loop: CASSLSYEGVAEAFF. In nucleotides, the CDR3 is TGTGCCAGCAGTTTATCGTATGAGGGAGTTGCTGAAGCTTTCTTT.

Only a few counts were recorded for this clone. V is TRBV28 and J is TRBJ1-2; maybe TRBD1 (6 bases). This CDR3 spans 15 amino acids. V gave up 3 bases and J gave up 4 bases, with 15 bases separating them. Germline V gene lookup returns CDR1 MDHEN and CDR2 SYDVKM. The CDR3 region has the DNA TGTGCCAGCAGTTTGGTGTCAGGGGACGGCTATGGCTACACCTTC. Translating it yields CASSLVSGDGYGYTF.

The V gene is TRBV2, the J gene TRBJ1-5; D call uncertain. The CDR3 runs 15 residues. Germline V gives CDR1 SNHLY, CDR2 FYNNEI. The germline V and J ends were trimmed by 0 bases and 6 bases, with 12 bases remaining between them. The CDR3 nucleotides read TGTGCCAGCAGTGAAGCCCGGGGAGGGATTCAGCCCCAGCATTTT. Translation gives CASSEARGGIQPQHF.

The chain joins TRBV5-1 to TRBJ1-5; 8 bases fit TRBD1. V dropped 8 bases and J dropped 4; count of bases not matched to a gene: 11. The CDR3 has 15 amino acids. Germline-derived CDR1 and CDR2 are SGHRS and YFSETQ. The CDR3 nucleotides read TGCGCCAGTAGAACCGGGACAGGCATTAATCAGCCCCAGCATTTT. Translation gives CASRTGTGINQPQHF. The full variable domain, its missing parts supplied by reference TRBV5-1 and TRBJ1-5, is KAGVTQTPRYLIKTRGQQVTLSCSPISGHRSVSWYQQTPGQGLQFLFEYFSETQRNKGNFPGRFSGRQFSNSRSEMNVSTLELGDSALYLCASRTGTGINQPQHFGDGTRLSIL.

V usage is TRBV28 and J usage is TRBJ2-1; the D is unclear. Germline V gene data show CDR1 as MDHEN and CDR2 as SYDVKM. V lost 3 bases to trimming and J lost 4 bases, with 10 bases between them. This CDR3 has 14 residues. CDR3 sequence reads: CASSLVDKYNEQFF. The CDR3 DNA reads TGTGCCAGCAGTTTGGTTGACAAGTACAATGAGCAGTTCTTC.

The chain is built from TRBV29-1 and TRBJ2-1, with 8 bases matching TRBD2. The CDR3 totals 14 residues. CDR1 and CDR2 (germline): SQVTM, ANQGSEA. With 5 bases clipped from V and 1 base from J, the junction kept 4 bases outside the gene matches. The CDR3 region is CSVRREASYNEQFF. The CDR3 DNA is TGCAGCGTTAGGCGGGAGGCTTCCTACAATGAGCAGTTCTTC.

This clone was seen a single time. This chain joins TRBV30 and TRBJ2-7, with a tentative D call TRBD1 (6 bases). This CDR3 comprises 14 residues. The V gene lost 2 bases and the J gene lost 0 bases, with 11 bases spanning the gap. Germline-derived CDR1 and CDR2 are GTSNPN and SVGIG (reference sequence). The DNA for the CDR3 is TGTGCCTGGAGTAGGGACACCTCCTCCTACGAGCAGTACTTC. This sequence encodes CAWSRDTSSYEQYF. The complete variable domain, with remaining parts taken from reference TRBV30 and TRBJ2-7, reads SQTIHQWPATLVQPVGSPLSLECTVEGTSNPNLYWYRQAAGRGLQLLFYSVGIGQISSEVPQNLSASRPQDRQFILSSKKLLLSDSGFYLCAWSRDTSSYEQYFGPGTRLTVT.

The CDR3 nucleotides are TGTGCCAGCAGCCCAGTGACCTACGAGCAGTACTTC. As protein: CASSPVTYEQYF. This sequence joins TRBV13 and TRBJ2-7, with unresolved D. Germline V gene lookup returns CDR1 PRHDT and CDR2 FYEKMQ (reference sequence). This CDR3 contains 12 residues. The V gene lost 5 bases and the J gene lost 2 bases, with 7 bases spanning the gap.

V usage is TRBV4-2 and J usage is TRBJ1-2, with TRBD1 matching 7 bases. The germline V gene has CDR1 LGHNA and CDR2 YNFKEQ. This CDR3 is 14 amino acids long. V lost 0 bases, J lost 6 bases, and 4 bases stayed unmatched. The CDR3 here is CASSQEGRGNGYTF. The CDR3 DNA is TGTGCCAGCAGCCAAGAGGGCAGGGGGAATGGCTACACCTTC.

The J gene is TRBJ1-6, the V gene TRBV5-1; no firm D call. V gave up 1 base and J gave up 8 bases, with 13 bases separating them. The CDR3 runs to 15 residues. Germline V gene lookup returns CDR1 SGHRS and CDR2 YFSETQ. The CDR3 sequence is CASSLSAVGDSPLHF. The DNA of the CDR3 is TGCGCCAGCAGCTTGTCGGCAGTCGGGGATTCACCCCTCCACTTT.

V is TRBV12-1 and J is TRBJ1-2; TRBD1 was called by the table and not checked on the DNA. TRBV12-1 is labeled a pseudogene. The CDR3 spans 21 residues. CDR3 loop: CASSTRLKQCFVDPPNYGYTF. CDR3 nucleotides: TGTGCCAGCAGCACCCGGCTGAAACAGTGCTTTGTCGATCCGCCTAACTATGGCTACACCTTC.

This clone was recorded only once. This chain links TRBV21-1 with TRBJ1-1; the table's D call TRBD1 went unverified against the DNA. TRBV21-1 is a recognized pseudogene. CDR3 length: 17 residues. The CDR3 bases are TGTGCCAGCAGCCCCCGGGACAGGGGAAGGGGGAACACTGAAGCTTTCTTT. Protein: CASSPRDRGRGNTEAFF.

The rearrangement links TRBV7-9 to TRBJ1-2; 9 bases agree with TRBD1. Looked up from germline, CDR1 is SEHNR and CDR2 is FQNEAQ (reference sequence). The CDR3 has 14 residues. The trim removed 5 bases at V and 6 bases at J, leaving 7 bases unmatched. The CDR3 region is CASSTAGTGHGYTF. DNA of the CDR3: TGTGCCAGCAGCACCGCCGGGACAGGGCATGGCTACACCTTC.

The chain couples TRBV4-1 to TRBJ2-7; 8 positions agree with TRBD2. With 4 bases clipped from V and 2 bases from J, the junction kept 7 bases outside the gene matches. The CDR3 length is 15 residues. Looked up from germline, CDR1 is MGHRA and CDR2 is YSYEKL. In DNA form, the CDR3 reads TGCGCCAGCAGCCCATCGGGGGGGAAAACCTACGAGCAGTACTTC. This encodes CASSPSGGKTYEQYF.

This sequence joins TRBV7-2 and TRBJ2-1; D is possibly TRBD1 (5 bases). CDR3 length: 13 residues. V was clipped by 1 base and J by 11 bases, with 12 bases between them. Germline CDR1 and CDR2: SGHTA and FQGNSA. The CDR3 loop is CASSLGGPVKQFF. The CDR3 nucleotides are TGTGCCAGCAGCTTAGGGGGCCCGGTTAAGCAGTTCTTC.

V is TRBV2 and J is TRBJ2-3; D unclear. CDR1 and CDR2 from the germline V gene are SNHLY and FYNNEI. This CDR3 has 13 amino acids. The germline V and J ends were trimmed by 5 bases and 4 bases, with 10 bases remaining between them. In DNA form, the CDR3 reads TGTGCCAGCAGTCAGACTGGGTCAGATACGCAGTATTTT. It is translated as CASSQTGSDTQYF.

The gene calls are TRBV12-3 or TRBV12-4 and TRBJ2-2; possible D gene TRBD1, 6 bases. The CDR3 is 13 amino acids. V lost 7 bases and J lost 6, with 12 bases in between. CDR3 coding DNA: TGTGCCAGCAAGTCAGGGGAGTCCGGGGAGCTGTTTTTT. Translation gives CASKSGESGELFF.

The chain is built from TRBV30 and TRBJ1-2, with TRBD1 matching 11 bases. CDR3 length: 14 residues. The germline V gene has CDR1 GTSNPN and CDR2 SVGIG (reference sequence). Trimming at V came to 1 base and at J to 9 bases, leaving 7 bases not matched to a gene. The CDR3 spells CAWSASGTGGSYTF. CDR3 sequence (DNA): TGTGCCTGGAGTGCCTCCGGGACAGGGGGAAGCTACACCTTC.

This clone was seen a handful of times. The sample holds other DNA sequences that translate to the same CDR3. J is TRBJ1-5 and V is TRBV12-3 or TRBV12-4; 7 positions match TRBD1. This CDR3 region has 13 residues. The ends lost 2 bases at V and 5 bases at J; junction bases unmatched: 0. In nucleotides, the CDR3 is TGTGCCAGCAGTTTAACAGGGGATCAGCCCCAGCATTTT. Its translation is CASSLTGDQPQHF.

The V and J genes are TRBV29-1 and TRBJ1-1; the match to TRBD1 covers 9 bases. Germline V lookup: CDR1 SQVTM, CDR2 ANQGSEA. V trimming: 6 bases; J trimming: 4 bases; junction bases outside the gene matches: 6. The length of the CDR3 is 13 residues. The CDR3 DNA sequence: TGCAGCGTCATACGGGACAGGGCCACTGAAGCTTTCTTT. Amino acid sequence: CSVIRDRATEAFF.

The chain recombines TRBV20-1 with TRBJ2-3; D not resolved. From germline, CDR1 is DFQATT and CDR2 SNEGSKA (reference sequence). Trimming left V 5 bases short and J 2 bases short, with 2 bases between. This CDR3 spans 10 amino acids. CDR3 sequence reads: CSAYTDTQYF. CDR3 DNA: TGCAGTGCTTACACAGATACGCAGTATTTT.

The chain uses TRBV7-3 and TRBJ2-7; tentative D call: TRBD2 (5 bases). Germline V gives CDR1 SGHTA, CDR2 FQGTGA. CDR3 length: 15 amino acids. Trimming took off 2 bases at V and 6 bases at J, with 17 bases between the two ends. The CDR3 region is CASSLGEGKWSEQYF. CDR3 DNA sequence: TGTGCCAGCAGCTTAGGTGAGGGCAAGTGGTCCGAGCAGTACTTC.